The 21 T cell receptor beta chains presented below share a single source sample, sequenced in a study of T cells after yellow fever vaccination. In TCRdb, the 5' RACE reads were re-called with MiXCR into one record per CDR3 protein. The table records about 340,000 distinct CDR3 sequences, roughly 4% of them present only once. The sample consisted of PBMCs, taken 5 days after the yellow fever booster vaccination. The receptor set was obtained from a man aged 18 to 35 who received the YFV17D yellow fever vaccine.

The chain couples TRBV27 to TRBJ1-5; weak D call: TRBD1 (5 bases). CDR1 and CDR2 from the germline V gene are MNHEY and SMNVEV (reference sequence). The CDR3 has 13 amino acids. Trimming removed 8 bases at V and 2 bases at J, with 10 bases between. The DNA for the CDR3 is TGTGCCAGCGCGGCGGGGGGCAATCAGCCCCAGCATTTT. Protein product: CASAAGGNQPQHF.

At least ten counts were recorded for this clonotype. J is TRBJ2-7 and V is TRBV5-5, with D unresolved. The ends were cut back, 4 bases at V and 3 bases at J, with 8 bases in the middle. The germline V gene encodes CDR1 SGHKS and CDR2 YYEKEE (reference sequence). The CDR3 totals 12 residues. Written as DNA, the CDR3 is TGTGCCAGCAGCCTCAGAGGCTACGAGCAGTACGTC. Its protein product is CASSLRGYEQYV.

This clonotype was detected many times. The chain uses TRBV6-5 and TRBJ2-7; no reliable D call. The CDR3 extends over 11 amino acids. Germline CDR1 reads MNHEY; CDR2 reads SVGAGI. Between the trimmed V and J ends, which lost 2 bases and 3 bases, there was a span of 2 bases. The CDR3 DNA reads TGTGCCAGCAGTTACCTCTACGAGCAGTACTTC. Amino acids: CASSYLYEQYF.

In this sample, this clonotype turned up many times. The chain joins TRBV5-1 to TRBJ2-1, with 8 bases that match TRBD2. The CDR3 runs to 15 residues. Germline V CDR1 and CDR2: SGHRS, YFSETQ. Trimming took 0 bases from V and 3 from J; bases not matched to a gene: 2. CDR3 protein: CASSLEAGGYNEQFF. The CDR3 nucleotides are TGCGCCAGCAGCTTGGAGGCGGGGGGCTACAATGAGCAGTTCTTC.

The chain joins TRBV5-1 to TRBJ1-1, with D possibly matching TRBD1 (5 bases). The CDR3 runs 14 residues. V was clipped by 0 bases and J by 8 bases, with 14 bases between them. The germline CDR1 and CDR2 sequences are SGHRS and YFSETQ. The CDR3 coding sequence is TGCGCCAGCAGCTTGGAGGTTAATGGGGCAGAAGCTTTCTTT. Residues: CASSLEVNGAEAFF.

This clonotype was picked up a small number of times. The V gene is TRBV18, the J gene TRBJ2-2; D might be TRBD2 (5 bases). Germline CDR1 and CDR2: KGHSH and LQKENI. Trimming took 3 bases from V and 6 from J, leaving 14 bases between them. This CDR3 is built from 15 residues. The CDR3 nucleotides read TGTGCCAGCTCACCGGTCGTCCAGGACTCCGGGGAGCTGTTTTTT. As protein: CASSPVVQDSGELFF.

This clonotype was detected ten times or more. V usage is TRBV11-1 and J usage is TRBJ2-7; 11 bases line up with TRBD2. The J segment lost 2 bases and the V segment lost 5 bases, leaving 5 bases of the junction unmatched. Per germline, CDR1 SGHAT and CDR2 FQDESV (reference sequence). This CDR3 is built from 15 residues. Here the CDR3 DNA reads TGTGCCAGCAGCCACCCGACTAGCGGGGCCTACGAGCAGTACTTC. Encoded protein: CASSHPTSGAYEQYF.

This chain connects TRBV4-2 to TRBJ2-5; 9 bases fit TRBD1. The CDR3 totals 16 residues. Germline loops: CDR1 LGHNA, CDR2 YNFKEQ. The ends lost 0 bases at V and 4 bases at J; junction bases unmatched: 6. The CDR3 reads CASSQDPQGAGETQYF. The CDR3 DNA sequence: TGTGCCAGCAGCCAAGACCCACAGGGGGCGGGAGAGACCCAGTACTTC.

There are many counts of this clonotype. The CDR3 DNA reads TGCAGCGTTGAAGCCCCGCGACAGGGAAGGGACGTAACCTTTAACTATGGCTACACCTTC. Its protein is CSVEAPRQGRDVTFNYGYTF. The chain uses TRBV29-1 and TRBJ1-2; TRBD1 aligns across 7 bases. The CDR3 has 20 residues. J gave up 1 base and V 1 base, and 21 bases lay outside the gene matches. Germline values: CDR1 SQVTM, CDR2 ANQGSEA.

This clonotype was observed at least ten times. The V and J genes are TRBV29-1 and TRBJ1-2, with 8 bases that match TRBD1. The CDR3 has 11 residues. The germline CDR1 and CDR2 sequences are SQVTM and ANQGSEA. J was trimmed by 4 bases and V by 6 bases; bases with no gene match: 1. The CDR3 spells CSVGTGYGYTF. The CDR3 DNA reads as TGCAGCGTAGGGACAGGCTATGGCTACACCTTC.

This clonotype was counted at least ten times. CDR3 DNA sequence: TGCAGTGCCCCGGACAGGGGGCGAGGCACCGGGGAGCTGTTTTTT. Encoded protein: CSAPDRGRGTGELFF. The chain joins TRBV20-1 to TRBJ2-2, with 11 bases lining up with TRBD1. CDR3 size: 15 residues. V lost 6 bases to trimming and J lost 4 bases; unmatched junction nucleotides: 7. Germline values: CDR1 DFQATT, CDR2 SNEGSKA (reference sequence).

The chain has TRBV7-3 and TRBJ2-7, with 11 bases that match TRBD2. There are 15 residues in the CDR3. The germline CDR1 and CDR2 sequences are SGHTA and FQGTGA. Germline trimming cut 5 bases from V and 6 bases from J; bases unmatched to any gene: 9. In nucleotides, the CDR3 is TGTGCCAGCAGCCCACGACTAGCGGGGTTGGCCGAGCAGTACTTC. It specifies CASSPRLAGLAEQYF.

This clonotype was found many times. The chain links TRBV6-5 to TRBJ2-3; D not certain. The CDR3 spans 15 residues. The V end was cut by 5 bases, the J end by 4 bases, with 16 bases between. Germline loops: CDR1 MNHEY, CDR2 SVGAGI. The CDR3 loop reads CASSPWTAVADTQYF. For the CDR3, the DNA is TGTGCCAGCAGTCCATGGACCGCAGTAGCAGATACGCAGTATTTT.

This clonotype was counted at least ten times. This chain connects TRBV27 to TRBJ2-2; D gene ambiguous. This CDR3 is built from 15 residues. V was shortened by 4 bases and J by 5 bases, with 14 bases between the two germline ends. Germline CDR1 MNHEY, CDR2 SMNVEV (reference sequence). The CDR3 DNA reads as TGTGCCAGCAGTTACCGGTGGGCGGTGACCGGGGAGCTGTTTTTT. It is translated as CASSYRWAVTGELFF.

V usage is TRBV3-1 and J usage is TRBJ1-2; 10 bases line up with TRBD1. Germline V gene sequence: CDR1 LGHDT, CDR2 YNNKEL (reference sequence). Trimming cost V 2 bases and J 2 bases; bases outside gene matches: 8. The CDR3 covers 17 residues. DNA for the CDR3: TGTGCCAGCAGCCAATATTCCGGGACAGGGGCCAACTATGGCTACACCTTC. Translation gives CASSQYSGTGANYGYTF.

The chain combines TRBV5-1 with TRBJ2-3; 7 bases match TRBD1. There are 14 residues in the CDR3. J lost 3 bases, V lost 6 bases, and 7 bases had no gene match. Per germline, CDR1 SGHRS and CDR2 YFSETQ. The CDR3 sequence: CASNRDRETDTQYF. CDR3 nucleotide sequence: TGCGCCAGCAATCGAGACAGGGAAACAGATACGCAGTATTTT.

Ten or more counts support this clonotype. The chain carries TRBV12-3 or TRBV12-4 and TRBJ2-1; 12 nucleotides agree with TRBD1. Trimming removed 8 bases from V and 0 bases from J; junction bases left unmatched: 5. This CDR3 comprises 16 residues. The CDR3 region has the DNA TGTGCCAGCGCGGGACAGGGGGCGAGCTCCTACAATGAGCAGTTCTTC. This codes for CASAGQGASSYNEQFF.

V usage is TRBV12-3 or TRBV12-4 and J usage is TRBJ2-1; 9 nucleotides align to TRBD2. This CDR3 comprises 16 residues. V lost 5 bases, J lost 0 bases, and 5 bases stayed unmatched. CDR3 bases: TGTGCCAGCAGTCCGAGCGGGAGGAGCTCCTACAATGAGCAGTTCTTC. This encodes CASSPSGRSSYNEQFF.

In this sample, this clonotype turned up a few times. The genes are TRBV12-3 or TRBV12-4 and TRBJ2-2; D is possibly TRBD1 or TRBD2 (5 bases each). The V end lost 2 bases, the J end lost 5 bases, and 9 bases lay between the germline ends. This CDR3 is 14 amino acids long. The CDR3 here is CASSLQGRTGELFF. CDR3 DNA: TGTGCCAGCAGTTTACAGGGACGGACCGGGGAGCTGTTTTTT.

This chain uses TRBV20-1 with TRBJ1-1; D remains unclear. Trimming cost V 1 base and J 1 base, with 7 bases left between them. The CDR3 runs 13 residues. CDR1 is DFQATT, CDR2 SNEGSKA, per germline (reference sequence). CDR3 sequence: CSARVQENTEAFF. The CDR3 coding sequence is TGCAGTGCTAGAGTACAAGAGAACACTGAAGCTTTCTTT.

This clonotype was detected ten times or more. V and J are TRBV3-1 and TRBJ1-6; D unclear. Germline-derived CDR1 and CDR2 are LGHDT and YNNKEL (reference sequence). The V gene lost 2 bases and the J gene lost 10 bases, with 15 bases spanning the gap. The CDR3 length is 15 residues. CDR3 in DNA: TGTGCCAGCAGCCAAAACGAAGGAGGAGGCTCACCCCTCCACTTT. Protein: CASSQNEGGGSPLHF.